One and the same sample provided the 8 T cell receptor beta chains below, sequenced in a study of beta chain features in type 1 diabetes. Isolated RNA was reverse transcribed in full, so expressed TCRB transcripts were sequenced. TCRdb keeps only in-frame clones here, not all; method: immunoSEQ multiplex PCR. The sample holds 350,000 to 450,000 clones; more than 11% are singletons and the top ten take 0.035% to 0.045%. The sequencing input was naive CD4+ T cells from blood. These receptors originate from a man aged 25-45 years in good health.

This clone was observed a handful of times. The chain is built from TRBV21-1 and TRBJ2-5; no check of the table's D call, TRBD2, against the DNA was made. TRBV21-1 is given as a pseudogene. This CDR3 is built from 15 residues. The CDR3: CASSKEDFIGETQYF. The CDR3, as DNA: TGTGCCAGCAGCAAAGAAGACTTCATCGGGGAGACCCAGTACTTC.

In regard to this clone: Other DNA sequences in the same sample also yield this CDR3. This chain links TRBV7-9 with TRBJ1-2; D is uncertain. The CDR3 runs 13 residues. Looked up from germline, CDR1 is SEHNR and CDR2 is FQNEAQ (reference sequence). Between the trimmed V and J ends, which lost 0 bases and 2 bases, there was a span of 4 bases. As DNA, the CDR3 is TGTGCCAGCAGCTTAGCAGGAAACTATGGCTACACCTTC. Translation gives CASSLAGNYGYTF.

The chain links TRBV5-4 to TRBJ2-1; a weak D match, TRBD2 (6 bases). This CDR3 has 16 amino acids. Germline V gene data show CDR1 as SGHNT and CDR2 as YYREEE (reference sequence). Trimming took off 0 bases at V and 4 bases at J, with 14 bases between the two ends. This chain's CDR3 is CASSLASGEFYNEQFF. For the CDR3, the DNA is TGTGCCAGCAGCTTGGCCTCGGGGGAGTTTTACAATGAGCAGTTCTTC. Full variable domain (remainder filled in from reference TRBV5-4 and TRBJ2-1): ETGVTQSPTHLIKTRGQQVTLRCSSQSGHNTVSWYQQALGQGPQFIFQYYREEENGRGNFPPRFSGLQFPNYSSELNVNALELDDSALYLCASSLASGEFYNEQFFGPGTRLTVL.

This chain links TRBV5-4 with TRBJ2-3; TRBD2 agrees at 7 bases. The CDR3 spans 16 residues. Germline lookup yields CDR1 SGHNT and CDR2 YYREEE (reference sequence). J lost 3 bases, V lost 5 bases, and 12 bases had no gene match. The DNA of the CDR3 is TGTGCCAGCAGACTGGGCACGGGAGGTGGTACAGATACGCAGTATTTT. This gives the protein CASRLGTGGGTDTQYF. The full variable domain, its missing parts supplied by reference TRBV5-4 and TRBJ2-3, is ETGVTQSPTHLIKTRGQQVTLRCSSQSGHNTVSWYQQALGQGPQFIFQYYREEENGRGNFPPRFSGLQFPNYSSELNVNALELDDSALYLCASRLGTGGGTDTQYFGPGTRLTVL.

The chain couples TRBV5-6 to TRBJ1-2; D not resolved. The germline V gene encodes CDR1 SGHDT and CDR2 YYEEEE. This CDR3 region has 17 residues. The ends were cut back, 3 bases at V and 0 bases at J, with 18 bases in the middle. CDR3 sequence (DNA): TGTGCCAGCAGCTACGGATCGTCCCGTTGGGCTAACTATGGCTACACCTTC. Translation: CASSYGSSRWANYGYTF. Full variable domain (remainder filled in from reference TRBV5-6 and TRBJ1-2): DAGVTQSPTHLIKTRGQQVTLRCSPKSGHDTVSWYQQALGQGPQFIFQYYEEEERQRGNFPDRFSGHQFPNYSSELNVNALLLGDSALYLCASSYGSSRWANYGYTFGSGTRLTVV.

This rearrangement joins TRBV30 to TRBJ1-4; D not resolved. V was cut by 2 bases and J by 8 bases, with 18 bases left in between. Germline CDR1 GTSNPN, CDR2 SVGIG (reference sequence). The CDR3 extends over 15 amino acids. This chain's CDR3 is CAWSTGGSRREKLFF. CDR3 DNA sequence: TGTGCCTGGAGTACCGGAGGGAGCCGGCGGGAAAAACTGTTTTTT. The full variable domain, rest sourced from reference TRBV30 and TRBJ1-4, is SQTIHQWPATLVQPVGSPLSLECTVEGTSNPNLYWYRQAAGRGLQLLFYSVGIGQISSEVPQNLSASRPQDRQFILSSKKLLLSDSGFYLCAWSTGGSRREKLFFGSGTQLSVL.

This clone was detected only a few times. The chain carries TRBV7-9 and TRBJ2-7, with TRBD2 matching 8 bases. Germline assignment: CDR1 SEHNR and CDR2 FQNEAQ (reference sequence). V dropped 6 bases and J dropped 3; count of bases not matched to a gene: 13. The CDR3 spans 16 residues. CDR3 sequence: CASSSIGTSLGYEQYV. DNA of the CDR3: TGTGCCAGCAGTTCTATAGGGACTAGTCTGGGCTACGAGCAGTACGTC.

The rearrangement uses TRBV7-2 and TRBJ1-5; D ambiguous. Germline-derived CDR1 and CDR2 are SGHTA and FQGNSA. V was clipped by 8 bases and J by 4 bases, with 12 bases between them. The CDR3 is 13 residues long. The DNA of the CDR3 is TGTGCCAGCGCTGGGTGGGTAAATCAGCCCCAGCATTTT. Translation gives CASAGWVNQPQHF.